Following are 16 T cell receptor beta chains from one sample sequenced in a study of shared clonotypes between healthy human individuals. Here immunoSEQ multiplex PCR was the method, and the copy in TCRdb shows in-frame clones only, minus some. The sample lists about 980,000 clones; approximately 80% were seen once. Sequences were obtained from memory CD4+ T cells sorted from blood. Regarding subset: CD45RA-negative fraction. The origin of the receptors is a young man in good health.

This chain connects TRBV5-1 to TRBJ1-4; no firm D call. CDR3 length: 14 amino acids. Trimming stripped 4 bases from V and 8 bases from J, with 15 bases between. Germline V gene lookup returns CDR1 SGHRS and CDR2 YFSETQ. CDR3: CASSPKMGDEKLFF. CDR3 coding DNA: TGCGCCAGCAGCCCCAAAATGGGTGACGAAAAACTGTTTTTT.

The chain uses TRBV4-1 and TRBJ2-2, with D perhaps TRBD2 (5 bases). The V end lost 3 bases, the J end lost 0 bases, and 8 bases lay between the germline ends. The CDR3 spans 15 residues. Germline values: CDR1 MGHRA, CDR2 YSYEKL. This CDR3 is CASSHYGANTGELFF. CDR3 nucleotide sequence: TGCGCCAGCAGCCACTACGGGGCGAACACCGGGGAGCTGTTTTTT.

The gene calls are TRBV14 and TRBJ1-1; D is unresolved. The CDR3 length is 17 residues. Germline V CDR1 and CDR2: SGHDN, FVKESK. V lost 4 bases and J 1 base, leaving 19 bases between the germline ends. Here the CDR3 reads CASSPSGWWPTNTEAFF. CDR3 in DNA: TGTGCCAGCAGCCCCTCGGGCTGGTGGCCGACGAACACTGAAGCTTTCTTT.

The chain combines TRBV7-2 with TRBJ2-7; no firm D call. This CDR3 contains 12 residues. The germline V gene has CDR1 SGHTA and CDR2 FQGNSA. Trimming stripped 1 base from V and 7 bases from J, with 8 bases between. CDR3 sequence reads: CASSLVLGEQYF. DNA of the CDR3: TGTGCCAGCAGCTTAGTTTTGGGGGAGCAGTACTTC.

The chain is built from TRBV6-1 and TRBJ2-1; a weak D match, TRBD1 (5 bases). This CDR3 has 13 residues. The V and J ends lost 6 bases and 8 bases respectively, with 14 bases between them. Looked up from germline, CDR1 is MNHNS and CDR2 is SASEGT. The CDR3 reads CASSPQGYYEQFF. CDR3 bases: TGTGCCAGCAGCCCCCAGGGATACTATGAGCAGTTCTTC.

This clone occurred once. The J gene is TRBJ2-2, the V gene TRBV5-4, with D unclear. Trimming pared 3 bases from V and 4 bases from J, leaving 7 bases between. Germline values: CDR1 SGHNT, CDR2 YYREEE (reference sequence). There are 13 residues in the CDR3. CDR3 sequence reads: CASSSGRTGELFF. CDR3 coding DNA: TGTGCCAGCAGCTCAGGACGCACCGGGGAGCTGTTTTTT. Using reference TRBV5-4 and TRBJ2-2 for the parts outside the CDR3, the full variable domain is ETGVTQSPTHLIKTRGQQVTLRCSSQSGHNTVSWYQQALGQGPQFIFQYYREEENGRGNFPPRFSGLQFPNYSSELNVNALELDDSALYLCASSSGRTGELFFGEGSRLTVL.

The V gene is TRBV7-2, the J gene TRBJ2-3; TRBD1 is a possible D gene (5 bases). The CDR3 has 15 amino acids. In germline, CDR1 is SGHTA, CDR2 FQGNSA. V shed 0 bases and J shed 3 bases, with 10 bases lying between them. The CDR3 loop is CASSLAVPGTDTQYF. The CDR3 bases are TGTGCCAGCAGCTTAGCAGTCCCAGGGACAGATACGCAGTATTTT.

The chain recombines TRBV15 with TRBJ1-3; tentative D call: TRBD1 (6 bases). This CDR3 is 18 amino acids long. Germline V gives CDR1 LNHNV, CDR2 YYDKDF (reference sequence). V lost 0 bases and J 1 base, leaving 16 bases between the germline ends. The CDR3, as DNA: TGTGCCACCAGCAGAGATGGCACAGGGAGTCGGTCTGGAAACACCATATATTTT. Its protein is CATSRDGTGSRSGNTIYF. Combining the CDR3 with reference TRBV15 and TRBJ1-3 gives the whole variable domain DAMVIQNPRYQVTQFGKPVTLSCSQTLNHNVMYWYQQKSSQAPKLLFHYYDKDFNNEADTPDNFQSRRPNTSFCFLDIRSPGLGDTAMYLCATSRDGTGSRSGNTIYFGEGSWLTVV.

This rearrangement joins TRBV7-9 to TRBJ2-5, with 9 positions matching TRBD2. The germline CDR1 and CDR2 sequences are SEHNR and FQNEAQ (reference sequence). With V trimmed by 3 bases and J by 3 bases, 11 bases remained unmatched. The CDR3 extends over 17 amino acids. The CDR3 loop is CASSFTFSGGIKETQYF. CDR3 coding DNA: TGTGCCAGCAGCTTTACCTTCAGCGGGGGGATAAAAGAGACCCAGTACTTC.

J is TRBJ2-5 and V is TRBV6-6, with unresolved D. CDR3 length: 13 amino acids. V was cut by 2 bases and J by 5 bases, with 9 bases left in between. Germline V CDR1 and CDR2: MNHNY, SVGAGI (reference sequence). CDR3 in amino acids: CASSYVRRETQYF. CDR3 bases: TGTGCCAGCAGTTACGTCCGTCGCGAGACCCAGTACTTC.

The rearrangement joins TRBV27 to TRBJ1-5, with 12 bases identical to TRBD1. The germline V gene encodes CDR1 MNHEY and CDR2 SMNVEV (reference sequence). This CDR3 comprises 17 residues. V lost 5 bases, J lost 6 bases, and 11 bases stayed unmatched. The CDR3 DNA sequence: TGTGCCAGCAGTCCGAAGGGACAGGGGGCAACTAGTCAGCCCCAGCATTTT. Translated: CASSPKGQGATSQPQHF.

The chain recombines TRBV18 with TRBJ2-5; the D gene is possibly TRBD1 (6 bases). CDR1 and CDR2 from the germline V gene are KGHSH and LQKENI. V shed 4 bases and J shed 5 bases, with 11 bases lying between them. The CDR3 length is 13 residues. The DNA for the CDR3 is TGTGCCAGCTCACTACAGGGCGGGGAGACCCAGTACTTC. It is translated as CASSLQGGETQYF. Together with reference TRBV18 and TRBJ2-5, the CDR3 gives the full variable domain: NAGVMQNPRHLVRRRGQEARLRCSPMKGHSHVYWYRQLPEEGLKFMVYLQKENIIDESGMPKERFSAEFPKEGPSILRIQQVVRGDSAAYFCASSLQGGETQYFGPGTRLLVL.

The gene calls are TRBV2 and TRBJ1-1; TRBD1 matches at 7 bases. The germline V gene encodes CDR1 SNHLY and CDR2 FYNNEI. CDR3 size: 16 residues. V was clipped by 6 bases and J by 10 bases; unmatched bases: 20. The CDR3: CASSPGVGRGRSRAFF. DNA of the CDR3: TGTGCCAGCAGCCCGGGGGTTGGCAGGGGGAGGTCCCGAGCTTTCTTT.

The gene calls are TRBV7-2 and TRBJ2-7; tentatively, D is TRBD2 (5 bases). This CDR3 comprises 12 residues. The germline CDR1 and CDR2 sequences are SGHTA and FQGNSA. V lost 7 bases to trimming and J lost 12 bases, with 19 bases between them. CDR3 sequence reads: CASTVNPGLWYF. CDR3 DNA sequence: TGTGCCAGCACCGTAAATCCGGGGTTGTGGTACTTC.

The chain joins TRBV9 to TRBJ2-6, with TRBD2 as a possible D gene (6 bases). CDR1 and CDR2 (germline): SGDLS, YYNGEE. V was trimmed by 2 bases and J by 3 bases, leaving 9 bases between them. CDR3 length: 15 amino acids. CDR3 protein: CASSVREVGANVLTF. CDR3 DNA sequence: TGTGCCAGCAGCGTCAGGGAGGTTGGGGCCAACGTCCTGACTTTC. The complete variable domain, with remaining parts taken from reference TRBV9 and TRBJ2-6, reads DSGVTQTPKHLITATGQRVTLRCSPRSGDLSVYWYQQSLDQGLQFLIQYYNGEERAKGNILERFSAQQFPDLHSELNLSSLELGDSALYFCASSVREVGANVLTFGAGSRLTVL.

The J gene is TRBJ2-1, the V gene TRBV27, with D tentatively TRBD2 (6 bases). The germline CDR1 and CDR2 sequences are MNHEY and SMNVEV (reference sequence). The V and J ends lost 5 bases and 4 bases respectively, with 12 bases between them. CDR3 length: 14 residues. The CDR3 DNA reads as TGTGCCAGCAGTCACCGGGAGCCATACAATGAGCAGTTCTTC. Its translation is CASSHREPYNEQFF.